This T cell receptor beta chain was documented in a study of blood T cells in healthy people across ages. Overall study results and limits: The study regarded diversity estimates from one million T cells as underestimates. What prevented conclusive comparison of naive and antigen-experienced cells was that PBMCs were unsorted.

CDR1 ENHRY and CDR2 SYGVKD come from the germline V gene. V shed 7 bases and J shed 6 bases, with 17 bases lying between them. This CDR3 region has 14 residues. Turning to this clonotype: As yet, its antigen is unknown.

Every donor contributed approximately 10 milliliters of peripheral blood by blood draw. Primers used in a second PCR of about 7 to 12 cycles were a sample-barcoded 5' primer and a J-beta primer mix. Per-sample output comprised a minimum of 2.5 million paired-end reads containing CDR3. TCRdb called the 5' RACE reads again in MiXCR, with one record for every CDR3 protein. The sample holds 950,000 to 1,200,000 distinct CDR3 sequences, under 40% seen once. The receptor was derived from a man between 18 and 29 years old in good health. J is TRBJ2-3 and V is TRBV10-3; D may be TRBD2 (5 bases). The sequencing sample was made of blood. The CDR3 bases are TGTGCCATCAACAGAGAGGAGGTGGTCGATACGCAGTATTTT. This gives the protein CAINREEVVDTQYF.